The 17 T cell receptor beta chains below come from one sample, sequenced in a study of T cell responses to AZD1222 COVID-19 vaccine. Assay used: immunoSEQ multiplex PCR; TCRdb lists only in-frame clones, some missing. The sample shows roughly 150,000 clones, 88% of them seen only once. Sample: peripheral blood, taken on day 0 of MenACWY control vaccination. These receptor sequences come from an adult in good health.

This clone was counted only a few times. The chain is built from TRBV4-3 and TRBJ1-5, with D possibly being TRBD1 (5 bases). The CDR3 contains 15 residues. Trimming cost V 0 bases and J 5 bases, with 11 bases left between them. In germline, CDR1 is LGHNA, CDR2 YSLEER. CDR3 residues: CASSQEGGSDQPQHF. The DNA for the CDR3 is TGCGCCAGCAGCCAAGAGGGGGGGTCGGATCAGCCCCAGCATTTT.

The chain combines TRBV30 with TRBJ2-3, with D maybe TRBD1 (6 bases). The CDR3 spans 15 residues. The V end was cut by 3 bases, the J end by 2 bases, with 15 bases between. The germline V gene has CDR1 GTSNPN and CDR2 SVGIG (reference sequence). The CDR3 here is CAWRLPGHYTDTQYF. The CDR3, as DNA: TGTGCCTGGAGGTTACCGGGACACTACACAGATACGCAGTATTTT.

The chain uses TRBV9 and TRBJ2-1; 7 bases are a match to TRBD2. V lost 5 bases to trimming and J lost 9 bases; unmatched junction nucleotides: 11. From germline, CDR1 is SGDLS and CDR2 YYNGEE. The CDR3 length is 14 residues. The DNA for the CDR3 is TGTGCCAGCAGTCTCCCGGGAGGATCGAGTGAGCAGTTCTTC. Its translation is CASSLPGGSSEQFF.

V and J are TRBV19 and TRBJ1-3; D remains unclear. V was cut by 6 bases and J by 0 bases, with 24 bases left in between. Germline assignment: CDR1 LNHDA and CDR2 SQIVND (reference sequence). The length of the CDR3 is 19 residues. The CDR3 sequence: CASSLLTAQTTRSGNTIYF. DNA for the CDR3: TGTGCCAGTAGCCTGTTGACGGCTCAGACTACCCGCTCTGGAAACACCATATATTTT.

In the case of this clone: At one end the junction does not follow the germline gene, possibly because of a read error. The chain links TRBV2 to TRBJ1-2, with D possibly TRBD1 on 5 matching bases. Germline lookup yields CDR1 SNHLY and CDR2 FYNNEI. CDR3 size: 14 residues. CDR3 DNA sequence: TGTGCCAGCAGTCCGCAGGGTAGTAACTATGGTTACACCTTC. This gives the protein CASSPQGSNYGYTF.

V gene TRBV7-9 combines with J gene TRBJ2-1; D assignment may be TRBD1 or TRBD2 (5 bases each). The CDR3 length is 16 residues. V was trimmed by 5 bases and J by 2 bases, leaving 16 bases between them. Per germline, CDR1 SEHNR and CDR2 FQNEAQ (reference sequence). The CDR3 DNA follows: TGTGCCAGCAGCCCCAAAGGGGACGGAACCTACAATGAGCAGTTCTTC. Encoded protein: CASSPKGDGTYNEQFF.

This chain links TRBV7-9 with TRBJ2-3, with a weak D call TRBD2 (5 bases). The CDR3 covers 14 residues. Deletions cut 2 bases from V and 2 bases from J, with 8 bases between. Germline assignment: CDR1 SEHNR and CDR2 FQNEAQ (reference sequence). CDR3 nucleotide sequence: TGTGCCAGCAGCTTACAGCGGACCACAGATACGCAGTATTTT. This sequence encodes CASSLQRTTDTQYF.

The rearrangement uses TRBV24-1 and TRBJ1-6, with 9 bases matching TRBD1. Trimming cost V 8 bases and J 7 bases; bases outside gene matches: 11. Per the germline V gene, CDR1 is KGHDR and CDR2 is SFDVKD. The CDR3 loop spans 16 amino acids. The CDR3 coding sequence is TGTGCCACCATAATTCGAGGGACAGGGAAGAATTCACCCCTCCACTTT. Protein: CATIIRGTGKNSPLHF.

As regards this clone: Other nucleotide sequences in the sample specify the same CDR3. V and J are TRBV7-9 and TRBJ1-1, with D uncertain. This CDR3 is built from 12 residues. Trimming pared 3 bases from V and 3 bases from J, leaving 5 bases between. Germline-derived CDR1 and CDR2 are SEHNR and FQNEAQ (reference sequence). The CDR3 is CASSFSDTEAFF. CDR3 coding DNA: TGTGCCAGCAGCTTCTCGGACACTGAAGCTTTCTTT.

The CDR3 DNA sequence: TGTGCCAGCCGGAAAAACACCGGGGAGCTGTTTTTT. Translating it yields CASRKNTGELFF. The J gene is TRBJ2-2, the V gene TRBV7-9; no definite D call. This CDR3 is 12 amino acids long. Trimming stripped 8 bases from V and 2 bases from J, with 6 bases between. The germline CDR1 and CDR2 sequences are SEHNR and FQNEAQ (reference sequence).

The gene calls are TRBV6-5 and TRBJ2-1; D unclear. The V gene's germline CDR1 is MNHEY and CDR2 SVGAGI. Between the trimmed V and J ends, which lost 1 base and 0 bases, there was a span of 7 bases. The CDR3 is 15 amino acids. The CDR3 DNA follows: TGTGCCAGCAGTTACTTCCTTAGCTCCTACAATGAGCAGTTCTTC. This codes for CASSYFLSSYNEQFF.

This chain links TRBV9 with TRBJ1-4, with 11 bases fitting TRBD1. Germline CDR1 SGDLS, CDR2 YYNGEE. This CDR3 spans 15 amino acids. V shed 3 bases and J 8 bases; nucleotides not matched to a gene: 6. CDR3 DNA: TGTGCCAGCAGCGCGGGACAGGGGGATAAAGAAAAACTGTTTTTT. Translated, it gives CASSAGQGDKEKLFF.

V usage is TRBV7-9 and J usage is TRBJ1-4; unclear D gene. V gave up 8 bases and J gave up 5 bases, with 18 bases separating them. The CDR3 totals 15 residues. CDR1 and CDR2 from the germline V gene are SEHNR and FQNEAQ (reference sequence). The CDR3 sequence is CASGRLDRVNEKLFF. CDR3 nucleotide sequence: TGTGCCAGCGGAAGGTTAGACCGAGTAAATGAAAAACTGTTTTTT.

In this sample, this clone turned up once. The chain uses TRBV24-1 and TRBJ2-1; 11 positions agree with TRBD1. CDR3 length equals 17 residues. The V gene end was trimmed by 0 bases and the J gene end by 0 bases; junction bases not matched to a gene: 0. CDR1 is KGHDR and CDR2 is SFDVKD in the germline V gene. The CDR3: CATSDLGTGGSYNEQFF. CDR3 nucleotide sequence: TGTGCCACCAGTGATTTGGGGACAGGGGGCTCCTACAATGAGCAGTTCTTC.

V gene TRBV7-2 combines with J gene TRBJ2-2; 8 bases map to TRBD2. Trimming cost V 8 bases and J 5 bases; bases outside gene matches: 7. CDR3 length equals 14 residues. Germline V gives CDR1 SGHTA, CDR2 FQGNSA. The CDR3 is CASRGGRRTGELFF. CDR3 nucleotides: TGTGCCAGCCGGGGGGGGCGCAGGACCGGGGAGCTGTTTTTT.

This chain connects TRBV5-5 to TRBJ1-4; the D is unclear. The CDR3 runs 15 residues. V gave up 4 bases and J gave up 6 bases, with 16 bases separating them. CDR1 and CDR2 from the germline V gene are SGHKS and YYEKEE (reference sequence). The CDR3 DNA reads TGTGCCAGCAGCCCAACTCCTACCGGGTATGAAAAACTGTTTTTT. Translated: CASSPTPTGYEKLFF.

The chain uses TRBV3-1 (or the pseudogene TRBV3-2) and TRBJ1-5; 10 bases align to TRBD1. The J segment lost 1 base and the V segment lost 3 bases, leaving 6 bases of the junction unmatched. Germline CDR1 LGHDT, CDR2 YNNKEL (reference sequence). The CDR3 contains 17 residues. The CDR3 DNA is TGTGCCAGCAGCCAGACAGGGGGCAATAGGAGCAATCAGCCCCAGCATTTT. It yields the protein CASSQTGGNRSNQPQHF.